The clone carrying this T cell receptor beta chain was counted only a few times. The data are from a study of T and B cells in COVID-19 patients. Germline CDR1 SGHDT, CDR2 YYEEEE. Trimming pared 4 bases from V and 4 bases from J, leaving 14 bases between. The CDR3 totals 15 residues. Blood genomic DNA input for TRB amplification was about 240-550 ng. BIOMED2 TRB-A/B primer pools were used in multiplex TRB PCR. TCRdb used MiXCR to reprocess the multiplex PCR reads, holding one entry per CDR3 protein. The sample carries approximately 14,000 distinct CDR3 sequences, about 30% recorded once. The sequenced material came from blood. This clonotype was obtained from a human donor who had recovered from COVID-19. The rearrangement uses TRBV5-6 and TRBJ1-4, with a weak D call TRBD1 (5 bases). The CDR3 DNA sequence: TGTGCCAGCAGCCCACAGGCCCTACTTAATGAAAAACTGTTTTTT. Translating gives CASSPQALLNEKLFF.